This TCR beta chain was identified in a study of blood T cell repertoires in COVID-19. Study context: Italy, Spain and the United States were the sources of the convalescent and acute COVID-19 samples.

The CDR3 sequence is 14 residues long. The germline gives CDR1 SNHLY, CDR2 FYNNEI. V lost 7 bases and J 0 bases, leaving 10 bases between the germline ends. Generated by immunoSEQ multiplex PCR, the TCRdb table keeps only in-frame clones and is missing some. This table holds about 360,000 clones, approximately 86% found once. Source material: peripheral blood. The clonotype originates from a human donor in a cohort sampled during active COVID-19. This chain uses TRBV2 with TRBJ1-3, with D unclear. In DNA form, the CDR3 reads TGTGCCAGCACCCTCTCCCTCTCTGGAAACACCATATATTTT. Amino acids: CASTLSLSGNTIYF.